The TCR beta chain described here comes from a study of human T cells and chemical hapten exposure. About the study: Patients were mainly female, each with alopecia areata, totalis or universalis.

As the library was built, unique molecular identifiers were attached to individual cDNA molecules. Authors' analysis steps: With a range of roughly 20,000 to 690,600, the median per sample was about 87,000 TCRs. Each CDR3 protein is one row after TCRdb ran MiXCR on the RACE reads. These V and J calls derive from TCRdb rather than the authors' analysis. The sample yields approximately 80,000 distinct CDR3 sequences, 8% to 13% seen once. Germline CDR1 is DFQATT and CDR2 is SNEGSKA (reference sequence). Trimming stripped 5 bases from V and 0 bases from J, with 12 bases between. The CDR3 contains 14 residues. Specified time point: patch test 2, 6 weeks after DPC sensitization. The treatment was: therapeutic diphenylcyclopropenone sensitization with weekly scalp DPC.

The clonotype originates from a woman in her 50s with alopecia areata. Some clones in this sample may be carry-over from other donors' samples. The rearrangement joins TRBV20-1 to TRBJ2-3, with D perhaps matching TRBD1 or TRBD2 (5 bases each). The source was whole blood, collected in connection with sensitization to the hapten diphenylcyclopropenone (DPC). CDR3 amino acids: CSAGTETSTDTQYF. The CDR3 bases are TGCAGTGCTGGGACCGAGACTAGCACAGATACGCAGTATTTT.